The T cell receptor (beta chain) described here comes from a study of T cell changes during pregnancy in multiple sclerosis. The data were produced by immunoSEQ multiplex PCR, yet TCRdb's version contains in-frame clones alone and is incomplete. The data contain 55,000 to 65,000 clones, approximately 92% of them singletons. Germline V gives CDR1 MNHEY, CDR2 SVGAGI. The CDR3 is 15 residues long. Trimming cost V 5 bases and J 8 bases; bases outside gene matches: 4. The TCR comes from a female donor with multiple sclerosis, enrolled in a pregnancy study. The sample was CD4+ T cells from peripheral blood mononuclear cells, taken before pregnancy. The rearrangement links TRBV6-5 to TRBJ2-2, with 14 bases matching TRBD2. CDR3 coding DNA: TGTGCCAGCAGTCGAGGGACTAGCGGGAGTGGGGAGCTGTTTTTT. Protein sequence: CASSRGTSGSGELFF.